Each of the 8 T cell receptor beta chains below was sequenced from the same sample in a study of T cells in Graves' hyperthyroidism and ophthalmopathy. The investigators amplified TCR beta CDR3 regions from RNA transcripts. First-round RT-PCR with HTBI primers amplified the TCR CDR3 region. TCRdb re-called the multiplex PCR reads with MiXCR, one entry per CDR3 protein. The table records 650,000 to 700,000 distinct CDR3 sequences, around 16% of them present only once. Sequenced material: blood. These TCRs come from a man in his forties or fifties with Graves' hyperthyroidism.

The chain carries TRBV16 and TRBJ2-1; TRBD1 matches 9 bases. V lost 5 bases and J lost 7; bases outside the gene matches: 3. Germline assignment: CDR1 KGHSY and CDR2 FQNENV. The CDR3 is 13 residues long. The CDR3 reads CASSLDRGNEQFF. Written as DNA, the CDR3 is TGTGCCAGCAGCTTAGACAGGGGGAATGAGCAGTTCTTC.

This clonotype was seen only a few times. The gene calls are TRBV5-1 and TRBJ1-4; D is unresolved. This CDR3 is built from 15 residues. Trimming took 2 bases from V and 3 from J, leaving 11 bases between them. The germline gives CDR1 SGHRS, CDR2 YFSETQ. The CDR3 loop is CASSFADPSNEKLFF. The CDR3 DNA reads as TGCGCCAGCAGCTTTGCGGATCCCTCTAATGAAAAACTGTTTTTT.

The chain is built from TRBV30 and TRBJ2-3; D is possibly TRBD1 (6 bases). V was shortened by 3 bases and J by 0 bases, with 10 bases between the two germline ends. This CDR3 has 14 residues. Germline V gene sequence: CDR1 GTSNPN, CDR2 SVGIG (reference sequence). CDR3 sequence reads: CAWRWGQSTDTQYF. The CDR3 DNA reads TGTGCCTGGAGGTGGGGGCAGAGCACAGATACGCAGTATTTT.

This clonotype has just a few counts. This could be a read error, since a much larger clone is one nucleotide away. This sequence joins TRBV19 and TRBJ1-1, with D possibly matching TRBD1 (5 bases). In germline, CDR1 is LNHDA, CDR2 SQIVND (reference sequence). CDR3 length equals 14 residues. CDR3 sequence reads: CASSISRENTEASF. The CDR3 DNA reads as TGTGCCAGTAGTATTTCCAGGGAGAACACTGAAGCTTCCTTT.

This clonotype has a count of ten or more. V usage is TRBV20-1 and J usage is TRBJ2-3, with 9 bases matching TRBD2. V gave up 0 bases and J gave up 0 bases; unmatched junction bases: 4. Germline-derived CDR1 and CDR2 are DFQATT and SNEGSKA (reference sequence). CDR3 size: 16 residues. The CDR3 region is CSARDLAGTSTDTQYF. The CDR3 coding sequence is TGCAGTGCTAGAGATCTAGCGGGAACGAGCACAGATACGCAGTATTTT.

In its sample, this clonotype was seen many times. The chain recombines TRBV12-3 or TRBV12-4 with TRBJ2-4; D not certain. The CDR3 totals 11 residues. Trimming took 1 base from V and 8 from J, leaving 3 bases between them. The CDR3: CASSLGDIQYF. The DNA of the CDR3 is TGTGCCAGCAGTTTAGGGGACATTCAGTACTTC.

This clonotype was seen many times. The rearrangement joins TRBV6-2 or TRBV6-3 to TRBJ2-3; a weak D match, TRBD2 (5 bases). The ends were cut back, 0 bases at V and 0 bases at J, with 10 bases in the middle. This CDR3 has 16 residues. Germline CDR1 MNHEY, CDR2 SVGEGT. The CDR3 DNA reads TGTGCCAGCAGTTACTCGAAACGGGAAAGCACAGATACGCAGTATTTT. This gives the protein CASSYSKRESTDTQYF.

Many counts were recorded for this clonotype. The chain links TRBV19 to TRBJ2-3; 7 nucleotides line up with TRBD1. Germline CDR1 is LNHDA and CDR2 is SQIVND (reference sequence). The CDR3 spans 13 residues. Unmatched junction bases numbered 4, after V lost 5 bases and J lost 5 bases. CDR3 in DNA: TGTGCCAGTAGTCGGGACAGCTTAGATACGCAGTATTTT. It translates to CASSRDSLDTQYF.